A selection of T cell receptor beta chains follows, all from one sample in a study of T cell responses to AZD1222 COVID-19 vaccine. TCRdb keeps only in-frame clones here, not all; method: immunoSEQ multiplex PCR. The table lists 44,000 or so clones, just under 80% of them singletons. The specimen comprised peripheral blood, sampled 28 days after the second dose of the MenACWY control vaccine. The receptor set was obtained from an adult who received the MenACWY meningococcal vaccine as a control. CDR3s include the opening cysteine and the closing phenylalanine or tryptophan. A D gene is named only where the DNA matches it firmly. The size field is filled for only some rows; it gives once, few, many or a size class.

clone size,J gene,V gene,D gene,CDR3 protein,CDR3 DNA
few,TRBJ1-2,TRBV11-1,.,CASSFPPGDSGYTF,TGTGCCAGCAGCTTCCCGCCTGGCGATAGTGGCTACACCTTC
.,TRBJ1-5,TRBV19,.,CASSIYASRSNQPQHF,TGTGCCAGTAGTATATACGCCTCTAGAAGCAATCAGCCCCAGCATTTT
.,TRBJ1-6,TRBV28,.,CASSLKGLGNSPLHF,TGTGCCAGCAGTTTAAAAGGGCTCGGGAATTCACCCCTCCACTTT
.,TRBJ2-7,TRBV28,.,CASSSERRGGNYEQYF,TGTGCCAGCAGCTCAGAACGACGGGGCGGTAACTACGAGCAGTACTTC
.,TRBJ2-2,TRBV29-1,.,CSGIHSTGELFF,TGCAGCGGGATACACAGCACCGGGGAGCTGTTTTTT
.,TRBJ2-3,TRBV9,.,CASSVALATHTQYF,TGTGCCAGCAGCGTAGCCCTAGCGACACATACGCAGTATTTT
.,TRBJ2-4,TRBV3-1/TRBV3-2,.,CASSPGQRNIQYF,TGTGCCAGCAGCCCCGGACAGCGAAACATTCAGTACTTC
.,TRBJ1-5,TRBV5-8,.,CASSSGQLGNQPQHF,TGTGCCAGCAGCTCCGGACAGCTTGGGAATCAGCCCCAGCATTTT
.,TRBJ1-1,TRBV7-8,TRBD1,CASSSSGGTTEAFF,TGTGCCAGCAGCTCTTCAGGGGGCACCACTGAAGCTTTCTTT
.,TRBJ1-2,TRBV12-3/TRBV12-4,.,CASTRASYGYTF,TGTGCCAGCACGAGGGCCAGCTATGGCTACACCTTC
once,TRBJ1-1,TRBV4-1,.,CASSPRVGTTEAFF,TGCGCCAGCAGCCCCCGGGTCGGGACCACTGAAGCTTTCTTT
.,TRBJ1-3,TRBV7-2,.,CASSLGPSGNTIYF,TGTGCCAGCAGCTTGGGACCCTCTGGAAACACCATATATTTT
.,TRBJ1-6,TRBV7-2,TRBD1,CASRFQGEGSPLHF,TGTGCCAGCAGGTTCCAGGGGGAAGGTTCACCCCTCCACTTT
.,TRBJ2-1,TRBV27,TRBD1,CASRFIGQGANEQFF,TGTGCCAGCAGGTTCATAGGGCAGGGGGCCAATGAGCAGTTCTTC
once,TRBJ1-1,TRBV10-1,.,CASSERIDLRYTEAFF,TGCGCCAGCAGTGAGAGGATCGACCTTCGATACACTGAAGCTTTCTTT
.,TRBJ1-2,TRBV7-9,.,CASSFNRAGYTF,TGTGCCAGCAGCTTCAACCGGGCTGGCTACACCTTC
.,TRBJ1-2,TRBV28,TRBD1,CASHSGQGNYGYTF,TGTGCCAGCCACTCGGGACAGGGTAACTATGGCTACACCTTC
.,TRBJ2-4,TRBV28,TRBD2,CASSLPPGLRYF,TGTGCCAGCAGTTTACCTCCGGGACTAAGATACTTC
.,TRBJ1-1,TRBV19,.,CASSISGFAEAFF,TGTGCCAGTAGTATATCGGGGTTTGCTGAAGCTTTCTTT
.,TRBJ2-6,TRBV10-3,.,CAISDRKSSGANVLTF,TGTGCCATCAGTGATCGTAAGAGCTCTGGGGCCAACGTCCTGACTTTC
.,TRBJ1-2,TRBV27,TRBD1,CASSLRDSGYGYTF,TGTGCCAGCAGTTTACGGGACAGTGGCTATGGCTACACCTTC
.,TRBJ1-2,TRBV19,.,CASSIEGRADYGYTF,TGTGCCAGTAGTATAGAAGGCAGGGCGGACTATGGCTACACCTTC
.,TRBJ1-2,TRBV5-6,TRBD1,CASSLYSQGGYGYTF,TGTGCCAGCAGCTTGTACAGTCAGGGGGGCTATGGCTACACCTTC
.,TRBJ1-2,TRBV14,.,CASSQDKRSHYGYTF,TGTGCCAGCAGCCAAGATAAGCGTTCCCACTATGGCTACACCTTC
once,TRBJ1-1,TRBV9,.,CASSVGTLGTEAFF,TGTGCCAGCAGCGTAGGGACCCTGGGGACTGAAGCTTTCTTT
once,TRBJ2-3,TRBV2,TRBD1,CASKRQGSTDTQYF,TGTGCCAGCAAGAGACAGGGAAGCACAGATACGCAGTATTTT
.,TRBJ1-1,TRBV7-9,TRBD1,CASSLGQGDDEAFF,TGTGCCAGCAGCTTAGGGCAGGGGGACGATGAAGCTTTCTTT
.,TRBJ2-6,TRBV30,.,CAWSEHSGANVLTF,TGTGCCTGGAGTGAGCACTCTGGGGCCAACGTCCTGACTTTC
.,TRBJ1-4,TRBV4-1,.,CASSQGAGKEKLFF,TGCGCCAGCAGCCAAGGGGCAGGGAAGGAAAAACTGTTTTTT
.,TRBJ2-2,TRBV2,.,CASREWAPTGELFF,TGTGCCAGCAGAGAGTGGGCCCCGACCGGGGAGCTGTTTTTT
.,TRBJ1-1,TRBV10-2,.,CVSKYGQQANTEAFF,TGCGTCAGCAAGTACGGGCAACAGGCAAACACTGAAGCTTTCTTT
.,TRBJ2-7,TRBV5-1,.,CASSLGQPFSEQYF,TGCGCCAGCAGCTTAGGACAGCCCTTTAGCGAGCAGTACTTC
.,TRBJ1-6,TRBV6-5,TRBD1,CASRRDSNNSPLHF,TGTGCCAGCAGGCGGGACAGTAATAATTCACCCCTCCACTTT
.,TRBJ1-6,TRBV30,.,CAWGRPLRDSPLHF,TGTGCCTGGGGACGCCCGTTGCGGGATTCACCCCTCCACTTT
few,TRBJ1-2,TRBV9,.,CASSVDLTGGYGYTF,TGTGCCAGCAGCGTAGATTTGACGGGCGGCTATGGCTACACCTTC
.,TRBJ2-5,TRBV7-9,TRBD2,CASSPLAGGLQETQYF,TGTGCCAGCAGCCCCCTAGCGGGGGGACTACAAGAGACCCAGTACTTC
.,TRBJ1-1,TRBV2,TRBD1,CASSEVQGAGTEAFF,TGTGCCAGCAGTGAAGTGCAGGGGGCTGGCACTGAAGCTTTCTTT